These 15 T cell receptor beta chains were all obtained from the same sample, sequenced in a study of CD8 T cells in Susac syndrome. With random hexamers, roughly 0.45 to 1 ug RNA was reverse transcribed. TCRdb reprocessed the immunoSEQ multiplex PCR reads via MiXCR and lists one record per CDR3 protein. The sample records tens of thousands of distinct CDR3 sequences, over 95% being singletons. Material: CD4+ T cells from PBMCs. The receptors derive from a human donor with multiple sclerosis.

This chain uses TRBV4-3 with TRBJ2-1; weak D call: TRBD1 (5 bases). From germline, CDR1 is LGHNA and CDR2 YSLEER. This CDR3 is built from 15 residues. V lost 4 bases, J lost 6 bases, and 16 bases lay in between. CDR3 residues: CASSPGFGPTNEQFF. As DNA, the CDR3 is TGCGCCAGCAGCCCAGGGTTTGGACCAACCAATGAGCAGTTCTTC.

This chain links TRBV6-2 or TRBV6-3 with TRBJ2-7, with 7 bases lining up with TRBD2. Germline V lookup: CDR1 MNHEY, CDR2 SVGEGT. Trimming at V came to 8 bases and at J to 7 bases, leaving 11 bases not matched to a gene. This CDR3 is 13 amino acids long. CDR3 sequence: CASGLPGEGEQYF. The CDR3 DNA follows: TGTGCCAGCGGACTACCGGGGGAGGGAGAGCAGTACTTC.

The chain carries TRBV6-2 or TRBV6-3 and TRBJ2-2; 9 bases agree with TRBD1. This CDR3 comprises 14 residues. V was clipped by 11 bases and J by 1 base; unmatched bases: 5. Germline V gene data show CDR1 as MNHEY and CDR2 as SVGEGT. CDR3: CAGRQGGNTGELFF. The CDR3 DNA is TGTGCCGGAAGACAGGGGGGGAACACCGGGGAGCTGTTTTTT.

This chain joins TRBV5-4 and TRBJ2-5, with D maybe TRBD2 (5 bases). CDR1 SGHNT and CDR2 YYREEE come from the germline V gene (reference sequence). Trimming pared 4 bases from V and 4 bases from J, leaving 17 bases between. The CDR3 length is 15 residues. CDR3 bases: TGTGCCAGCAGCGAGGCGGGCCCTCGAACAGAGACCCAGTACTTC. This encodes CASSEAGPRTETQYF. The full variable domain, its missing parts supplied by reference TRBV5-4 and TRBJ2-5, is ETGVTQSPTHLIKTRGQQVTLRCSSQSGHNTVSWYQQALGQGPQFIFQYYREEENGRGNFPPRFSGLQFPNYSSELNVNALELDDSALYLCASSEAGPRTETQYFGPGTRLLVL.

This chain joins TRBV6-6 and TRBJ1-3; D perhaps matches TRBD1 (6 bases). The CDR3 sequence is 14 residues long. V was cut by 5 bases and J by 4 bases, with 12 bases left in between. The V gene's germline CDR1 is MNHNY and CDR2 SVGAGI (reference sequence). The CDR3 nucleotides are TGTGCCAGCAGTCGTCCGGGGGCCGGAAACACCATATATTTT. This sequence encodes CASSRPGAGNTIYF.

In this sample, this clonotype turned up once. This rearrangement joins TRBV28 to TRBJ1-1; 7 positions agree with TRBD1. V dropped 1 base and J dropped 1; count of bases not matched to a gene: 12. Germline V lookup: CDR1 MDHEN, CDR2 SYDVKM. CDR3 length: 18 amino acids. The CDR3 here is CASSLSPFRGRRNTEAFF. The CDR3 nucleotides read TGTGCCAGCAGTTTATCCCCGTTTAGGGGGCGCAGGAACACTGAAGCTTTCTTT.

The CDR3: CASAWDRAGDEQYF. The CDR3 nucleotides read TGTGCCAGCGCTTGGGACAGGGCCGGTGACGAGCAGTACTTC. The chain couples TRBV5-6 to TRBJ2-7, with 9 bases fitting TRBD1. The CDR3 length is 14 residues. J lost 5 bases, V lost 7 bases, and 10 bases had no gene match. From germline, CDR1 is SGHDT and CDR2 YYEEEE.

This chain joins TRBV6-1 and TRBJ1-6, with unresolved D. The germline gives CDR1 MNHNS, CDR2 SASEGT. This CDR3 comprises 15 residues. V was clipped by 9 bases and J by 2 bases, with 14 bases between them. CDR3 sequence (DNA): TGTGCCAGTAGATTCCGCGGCACCTATAATTCACCCCTCCACTTT. Translation gives CASRFRGTYNSPLHF.

This chain links TRBV7-2 with TRBJ1-1; 11 bases line up with TRBD1. Germline lookup yields CDR1 SGHTA and CDR2 FQGNSA. V was pared by 5 bases and J by 4 bases, with 3 bases of the junction left unmatched. The CDR3 loop spans 14 amino acids. The CDR3 reads CASSPGQGATEAFF. CDR3 sequence (DNA): TGTGCCAGCAGCCCCGGACAGGGGGCCACTGAAGCTTTCTTT.

The chain uses TRBV6-5 and TRBJ1-1; 9 bases are shared with TRBD1. Germline trimming cut 2 bases from V and 3 bases from J; bases unmatched to any gene: 1. Germline V gene data show CDR1 as MNHEY and CDR2 as SVGAGI. This CDR3 is 14 amino acids long. CDR3 amino acids: CASSYRDRDTEAFF. The CDR3 DNA sequence: TGTGCCAGCAGTTACCGGGACAGGGACACTGAAGCTTTCTTT.

This clonotype showed up just once. This chain links TRBV9 with TRBJ2-1; possibly TRBD1 or TRBD2 for D (5 bases each). The CDR3 has 11 amino acids. Germline lookup yields CDR1 SGDLS and CDR2 YYNGEE. The V end lost 3 bases, the J end lost 11 bases, and 9 bases lay between the germline ends. Here the CDR3 reads CASSASGQQFF. The CDR3 DNA sequence: TGTGCCAGCAGCGCCTCGGGACAGCAGTTCTTC.

In DNA, the CDR3 is TGTGCCTGGAGTGGGGGGCGTATGGATGAGCAGTTCTTC. The encoded protein is CAWSGGRMDEQFF. The chain couples TRBV30 to TRBJ2-1; D might be TRBD1 (6 bases). The CDR3 contains 13 residues. Per germline, CDR1 GTSNPN and CDR2 SVGIG (reference sequence). Trimming removed 1 base from V and 8 bases from J, with 12 bases in between.

This chain joins TRBV12-3 or TRBV12-4 and TRBJ1-2, with D possibly being TRBD1 (6 bases). Trimming left V 3 bases short and J 1 base short, with 12 bases between. The CDR3 has 15 residues. The DNA for the CDR3 is TGTGCCAGCAGTTTGGGCCGGGACAATAACTATGGCTACACCTTC. It yields the protein CASSLGRDNNYGYTF.

The V and J genes are TRBV12-3 or TRBV12-4 and TRBJ2-5, with 7 bases lining up with TRBD1. The CDR3 sequence is 14 residues long. V dropped 1 base and J dropped 5; count of bases not matched to a gene: 4. CDR3 nucleotide sequence: TGTGCCAGCAGTTTAGGACAGGGATCGGAGACCCAGTACTTC. This sequence encodes CASSLGQGSETQYF.

The chain employs TRBV29-1 and TRBJ1-5; TRBD1 is a possible D gene (5 bases). Trimming removed 4 bases from V and 4 bases from J, with 11 bases in between. Germline loops: CDR1 SQVTM, CDR2 ANQGSEA. There are 13 residues in the CDR3. In DNA, the CDR3 is TGCAGCGTTGCAGGGCTGGAGAATCAGCCCCAGCATTTT. Translating gives CSVAGLENQPQHF.